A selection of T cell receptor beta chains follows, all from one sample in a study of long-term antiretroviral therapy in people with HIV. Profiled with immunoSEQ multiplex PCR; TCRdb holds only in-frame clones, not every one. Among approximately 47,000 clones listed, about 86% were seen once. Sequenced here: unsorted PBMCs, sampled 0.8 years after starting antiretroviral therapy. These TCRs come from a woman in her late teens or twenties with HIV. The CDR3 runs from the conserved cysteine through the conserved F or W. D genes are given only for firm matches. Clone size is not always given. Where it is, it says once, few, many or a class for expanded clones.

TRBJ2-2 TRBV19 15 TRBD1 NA CASSMRQGNTGELFF TGTGCCAGTAGTATGAGACAGGGTAACACCGGGGAGCTGTTTTTT
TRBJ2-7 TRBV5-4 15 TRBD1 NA CASSKGTGGRNEQYF TGTGCCAGCAGCAAAGGGACAGGGGGCCGTAACGAGCAGTACTTC
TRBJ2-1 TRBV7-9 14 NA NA CASSAGRLGMTQFF TGTGCCAGCAGCGCTGGGCGCTTAGGAATGACGCAGTTCTTC
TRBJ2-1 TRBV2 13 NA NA CASSVQSYNEQFF TGTGCCAGCAGTGTACAGTCCTACAATGAGCAGTTCTTC
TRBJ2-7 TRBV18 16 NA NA CASSPLTWDSMGEQYF TGTGCCAGCTCACCACTAACCTGGGACTCTATGGGGGAGCAGTACTTC
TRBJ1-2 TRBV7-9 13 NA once CASSLGATYGYTF TGTGCCAGCAGCTTAGGGGCCACCTATGGCTACACCTTC
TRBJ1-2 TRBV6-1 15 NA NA CASSEGPGRNYGYTF TGTGCCAGCAGTGAAGGTCCGGGGAGAAACTATGGCTACACCTTC
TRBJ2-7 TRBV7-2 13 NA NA CASSPGRTYEQYF TGTGCCAGCAGCCCAGGGAGAACCTACGAGCAGTACTTC
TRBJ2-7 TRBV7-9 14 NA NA CASSFLSQPYEQYF TGTGCCAGCAGTTTTCTATCTCAACCCTACGAGCAGTACTTC
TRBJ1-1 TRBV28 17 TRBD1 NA CASSLYWDRLISTEAFF TGTGCCAGCAGTTTATATTGGGACAGATTAATTTCGACTGAAGCTTTCTTT
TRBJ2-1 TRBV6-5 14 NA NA CASSPGLAYNEQFF TGTGCCAGCAGTCCGGGATTAGCCTACAATGAGCAGTTCTTC
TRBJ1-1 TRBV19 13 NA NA CASSGWGITEAFF TGTGCCAGTAGTGGTTGGGGGATCACTGAAGCTTTCTTT
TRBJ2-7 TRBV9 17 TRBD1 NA CASSANPGQGAGDEQYF TGTGCCAGCAGCGCGAACCCGGGACAGGGGGCAGGAGACGAGCAGTACTTC
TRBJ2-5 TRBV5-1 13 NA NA CASSVGGEETQYF TGCGCCAGCAGCGTCGGAGGAGAAGAGACCCAGTACTTC
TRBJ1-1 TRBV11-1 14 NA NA CASSLGSLGTEAFF TGTGCCAGCAGCTTAGGGTCCCTGGGCACTGAAGCTTTCTTT
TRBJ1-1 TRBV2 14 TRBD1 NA CASSADRGDTEAFF TGTGCCAGCAGTGCGGACAGGGGCGACACTGAAGCTTTCTTT
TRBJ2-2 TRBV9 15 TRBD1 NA CASSPTGGSTGELFF TGTGCCAGCAGCCCGACAGGGGGGAGCACCGGGGAGCTGTTTTTT
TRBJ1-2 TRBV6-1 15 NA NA CASSESNRDGRGYTF TGTGCCAGCAGTGAATCGAATAGGGACGGTCGGGGCTACACCTTC
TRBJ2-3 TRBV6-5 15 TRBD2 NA CASSLLAGITDTQYF TGTGCCAGCAGTCTACTAGCGGGGATCACAGATACGCAGTATTTT
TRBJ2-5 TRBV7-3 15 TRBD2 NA CASSLGSGPGETQYF TGTGCCAGCAGCTTAGGTAGCGGGCCTGGGGAGACCCAGTACTTC
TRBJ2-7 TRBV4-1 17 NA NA CASSQDWPQLKDYEQYF TGCGCCAGCAGCCAAGATTGGCCCCAACTCAAAGACTACGAGCAGTACTTC
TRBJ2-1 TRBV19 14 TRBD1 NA CASSPYVTGDEQFF TGTGCCAGTAGCCCCTATGTGACAGGGGATGAGCAGTTCTTC
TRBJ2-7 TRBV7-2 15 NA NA CASSPQGGRLAEQYF TGTGCCAGCAGCCCACAGGGGGGGCGCCTGGCCGAGCAGTACTTC
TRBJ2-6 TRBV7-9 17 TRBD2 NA CASSLVLADSGANVLTF TGTGCCAGCAGCTTAGTACTAGCGGACTCTGGGGCCAACGTCCTGACTTTC